Included here is one T cell receptor beta chain sequence, with context. The V end lost 5 bases, the J end lost 4 bases, and 17 bases lay between the germline ends. From germline, CDR1 is LNHDA and CDR2 SQIVND (reference sequence). The CDR3 has 16 amino acids. The data stem from a study of blood T cell repertoires in COVID-19. Only in-frame clones appear in the TCRdb table, and some are missing; sequencing was by immunoSEQ multiplex PCR. The sample contains about 200,000 clones, 79% of which appear only once. The chain employs TRBV19 and TRBJ1-4, with D maybe TRBD1 (5 bases). The specimen sequenced was peripheral blood. The origin of this receptor is a woman between 40 and 50 years old with COVID-19, enrolled during active disease. CDR3 coding DNA: TGTGCCAGTAGTTCCCGCCTGGGGGGGTTTAATGAAAAACTGTTTTTT. Amino acids: CASSSRLGGFNEKLFF. Full variable domain (rest looked up from reference TRBV19 and TRBJ1-4): DGGITQSPKYLFRKEGQNVTLSCEQNLNHDAMYWYRQDPGQGLRLIYYSQIVNDFQKGDIAEGYSVSREKKESFPLTVTSAQKNPTAFYLCASSSRLGGFNEKLFFGSGTQLSVL.